Listed below are T cell receptor beta chains from one sample, sequenced in a study of CD8 T cells in Susac syndrome. TCRdb processed the immunoSEQ multiplex PCR reads anew with MiXCR; each CDR3 protein has one entry. This sample has around 200,000 distinct CDR3 sequences, with just under 95% found just once. The sequencing input was CD4+ T cells from PBMCs. Receptor source: a human donor with multiple sclerosis. CDR3s include the opening cysteine and the closing phenylalanine or tryptophan.

v_gene	j_gene	CDR3aa
TRBV29-1	TRBJ1-2	CSVEVQGGYGYTF
TRBV12-3/TRBV12-4	TRBJ1-6	CASSLQQGNSPLHF
TRBV9	TRBJ2-1	CASSPPEYNEQFF
TRBV20-1	TRBJ1-1	CSARGQFTEAFF
TRBV18	TRBJ1-5	CASSRDFNQPQHF
TRBV2	TRBJ2-1	CASTKTGGAYNEQFF
TRBV3-1	TRBJ1-1	CASSQVSGVVEAFF
TRBV5-1	TRBJ2-3	CASRRGLAGADTQYF
TRBV6-6	TRBJ2-1	CASTSDPLNEQFF
TRBV2	TRBJ1-1	CASSETMLNTEAFF
TRBV11-2	TRBJ2-2	CASSTQRGRTGELFF
TRBV29-1	TRBJ2-5	CSVDATSAETQYF
TRBV30	TRBJ2-3	CAWSVDSPDTQYF
TRBV7-9	TRBJ1-2	CASSLAGPNYGYTF
TRBV30	TRBJ1-6	CAWRGASNSPLHF
TRBV7-8	TRBJ1-6	CASSLEGANSPLHF
TRBV30	TRBJ1-4	CAWANGGDEKLFF
TRBV28	TRBJ2-4	CASSPRPSGAPDF
TRBV30	TRBJ1-5	CAWSVGTGGQPQHF
TRBV12-3/TRBV12-4	TRBJ1-1	CASRDSLNTEAFF
TRBV5-1	TRBJ2-7	CASSLGTSFYEQYF
TRBV14	TRBJ1-6	CASSQDGNRVSPLHF
TRBV30	TRBJ1-2	CAWNPFAVLHGYTF
TRBV3-1	TRBJ1-1	CASSQVRAGKAAFF
TRBV30	TRBJ2-3	CAWTWDRETDTQYF
TRBV9	TRBJ2-1	CASSPSSSSNEQFF
TRBV23-1	TRBJ2-1	CASSQSEAGGPNEQFF
TRBV2	TRBJ2-6	CASSHASQGLRPGANVLTF
TRBV7-9	TRBJ1-5	CASSLGGREPQHF
TRBV30	TRBJ1-5	CAWSVGALNQPQHF
TRBV7-9	TRBJ2-3	CASSLEGRDTQYF
TRBV5-1	TRBJ2-2	CASSLGASIGTGELFF
TRBV20-1	TRBJ2-7	CSARSPQAYEQYF
TRBV4-1	TRBJ1-1	CASSQDPNRQGKGLNTEAFF
TRBV20-1	TRBJ1-1	CSAVQGAEAFF
TRBV6-5	TRBJ2-4	CASSTDRGQSIQYF
TRBV30	TRBJ2-5	CAWSMGQQETQYF
TRBV29-1	TRBJ2-1	CSATRTSGPYNEQFF
TRBV7-3	TRBJ2-7	CASSLGTGLSYEQYF
TRBV12-3/TRBV12-4	TRBJ2-7	CASRRDTPYEQYF
TRBV23-1	TRBJ2-3	CASSLPPRGSTDTQYF
TRBV6-6	TRBJ1-1	CASSPAGTAGTEAFF
TRBV10-3	TRBJ1-1	CATGTGRDTEAFF
TRBV9	TRBJ2-1	CASSVAGTSGGNEQFF
TRBV3-1	TRBJ1-5	CASSPTGDQPQHF
TRBV2	TRBJ2-6	CASALRGGAAGANVLTF
TRBV30	TRBJ2-6	CAWRGPGQGSGANVLTF
TRBV7-2	TRBJ2-7	CASSRGTGGSVGEQYF
TRBV29-1	TRBJ2-4	CSVRGGMAKNIQYF
TRBV18	TRBJ1-2	CASSPRSGYNGYTF
TRBV7-3	TRBJ2-1	CASSPTRGNEQFF
TRBV20-1	TRBJ1-2	CSARVTASRTYGYTF
TRBV7-9	TRBJ2-7	CASSPGASYEQYF